This T cell receptor (beta chain) was documented in a study of neurological immune-mediated disorders. This clonotype appeared many times. The antigen remains undetermined. The germline gene is not matched at one end of the junction; a read error may be the cause. Study results and limitations: The highest TCR clonal expansion occurred in HTLV-1-associated myelopathy; multiple sclerosis fell below healthy controls.

Healthy controls were blood bank volunteers in Maryland, USA. 5'RACE with 10-nucleotide random UMIs generated the cDNA. TCRdb recomputed calls from the 5' RACE reads with MiXCR, one row per CDR3 protein. Among 20,000 or so distinct CDR3 sequences listed, around 10% were seen once. The source is a woman between 50 and 59 years old in good health. Material: CD8+ T cells from blood.

The CDR3 bases are TGTGCCAGCACTTTAGGTACAGGGTACAATGAGCAGTTCTTC. Amino acid sequence: CASTLGTGYNEQFF. The genes are TRBV12-3 or TRBV12-4 and TRBJ2-1; tentatively, D is TRBD1 (6 bases). The CDR3 has 14 residues.